This TCR beta chain was captured by sequencing in a study of blood T cell repertoires in COVID-19. Looking at the study overall: Researchers got acute and convalescent COVID-19 samples from the United States, Italy and Spain.

Only in-frame clones appear in the TCRdb table, and some are missing; sequencing was by immunoSEQ multiplex PCR. The sample holds 100,000 to 150,000 clones; more than 70% are singletons and the top ten take about 5.4%. The clonotype originates from an elderly man with active or convalescent COVID-19. Sequencing used peripheral blood.

This chain's CDR3 is CASSSTGDRYEQYF. The CDR3 DNA sequence: TGTGCCAGCAGCTCGACAGGGGATCGATACGAGCAGTACTTC. The chain recombines TRBV7-2 with TRBJ2-7; TRBD1 matches at 8 bases. The J segment lost 4 bases and the V segment lost 4 bases, leaving 6 bases of the junction unmatched. The V gene's germline CDR1 is SGHTA and CDR2 FQGNSA. The CDR3 spans 14 residues.